The 16 T cell receptor beta chains presented below share a single source sample, sequenced in a study of blood T cell repertoires in COVID-19. Profiling relied on immunoSEQ multiplex PCR, and the TCRdb table lists in-frame clones only, not all of them. The sample holds 240,000 or so clones, about 90% seen once. The sample was peripheral blood. These receptors were taken from a woman aged 25 to 39 who had recovered from COVID-19.

This sequence joins TRBV6-2 or TRBV6-3 and TRBJ2-1, with 10 nucleotides matching TRBD2. The CDR3 totals 15 residues. V was clipped by 4 bases and J by 2 bases; unmatched bases: 2. CDR1 and CDR2 from the germline V gene are MNHEY and SVGEGT. Here the CDR3 reads CASSFTSGTYNEQFF. DNA for the CDR3: TGTGCCAGCAGTTTCACTAGCGGGACCTACAATGAGCAGTTCTTC.

The V gene is TRBV27, the J gene TRBJ2-3; 8 bases match TRBD1. V lost 5 bases, J lost 3 bases, and 10 bases stayed unmatched. Germline loops: CDR1 MNHEY, CDR2 SMNVEV (reference sequence). The CDR3 length is 16 residues. The CDR3: CASSPLIRTGTDTQYF. The CDR3 nucleotides read TGTGCCAGCAGTCCGCTAATCCGGACAGGGACAGATACGCAGTATTTT.

There are a few counts of this clone. This chain connects TRBV5-1 to TRBJ1-4, with 9 bases fitting TRBD1. The CDR3 has 14 amino acids. The germline V gene encodes CDR1 SGHRS and CDR2 YFSETQ. Losses at the gene ends were 0 bases for V and 6 bases for J; bases not matched to a gene: 0. The CDR3, as DNA: TGCGCCAGCAGCTTGGGGGACAGGGATGAAAAACTGTTTTTT. Translated, it gives CASSLGDRDEKLFF.

This clone was seen repeatedly, ten times or more. V and J are TRBV5-1 and TRBJ1-3; TRBD1 agrees at 7 bases. This CDR3 region has 16 residues. V was pared by 2 bases and J by 0 bases, with 5 bases of the junction left unmatched. In germline, CDR1 is SGHRS, CDR2 YFSETQ. The CDR3 protein is CASSFGTVNSGNTIYF. CDR3 bases: TGCGCCAGCAGCTTCGGGACAGTAAACTCTGGAAACACCATATATTTT.

This clone was picked up a small number of times. V gene TRBV29-1 combines with J gene TRBJ2-2; 10 positions agree with TRBD1. Germline-derived CDR1 and CDR2 are SQVTM and ANQGSEA. This CDR3 has 13 residues. The trim removed 6 bases at V and 4 bases at J, leaving 2 bases unmatched. CDR3 nucleotide sequence: TGCAGCGTCCGGACAGGGGGCACCGGGGAGCTGTTTTTT. This sequence encodes CSVRTGGTGELFF.

The chain carries TRBV4-1 and TRBJ1-6; D remains unclear. CDR1 is MGHRA and CDR2 is YSYEKL in the germline V gene. V lost 3 bases and J 8 bases, leaving 14 bases between the germline ends. The CDR3 length is 15 residues. The CDR3 DNA sequence: TGCGCCAGCAGCCAGGGAGGAGTGTATGATTCACCCCTCCACTTT. Translating it yields CASSQGGVYDSPLHF.

CDR3: CAWSVRGSNGNTIYF. The CDR3 region has the DNA TGTGCCTGGAGTGTAAGGGGCAGTAACGGAAACACCATATATTTT. V gene TRBV30 combines with J gene TRBJ1-3; D perhaps matches TRBD1 (5 bases). The CDR3 runs 15 residues. CDR1 is GTSNPN and CDR2 is SVGIG in the germline V gene (reference sequence). The V gene lost 0 bases and the J gene lost 4 bases, with 13 bases spanning the gap.

This chain uses TRBV3-1 (or the pseudogene TRBV3-2) with TRBJ2-1; TRBD2 agrees at 8 bases. The CDR3 consists of 16 residues. V shed 1 base, J shed 8 bases, and the junction held 10 bases outside the gene matches. Germline V lookup: CDR1 LGHDT, CDR2 YNNKEL (reference sequence). CDR3 in amino acids: CASSQVEAGALDEQFF. CDR3 in DNA: TGTGCCAGCAGCCAAGTAGAAGCGGGGGCTCTGGATGAGCAGTTCTTC.

The chain employs TRBV28 and TRBJ2-3; TRBD1 might be the D (5 bases). V was pared by 3 bases and J by 4 bases, with 17 bases between. The CDR3 has 16 amino acids. Germline CDR1 and CDR2: MDHEN and SYDVKM. For the CDR3, the DNA is TGTGCCAGCAGTTTCATCAGGGTGGGCCGTGCAGATACGCAGTATTTT. Translated: CASSFIRVGRADTQYF.

This clone was counted only a few times. The chain has TRBV18 and TRBJ1-3, with 9 bases matching TRBD1. J lost 2 bases, V lost 1 base, and 9 bases had no gene match. CDR1 is KGHSH and CDR2 is LQKENI in the germline V gene. This CDR3 has 18 residues. The CDR3 region is CASSPRAQGAITGNTIYF. In DNA, the CDR3 is TGTGCCAGCTCACCACGCGCACAGGGGGCTATTACTGGAAACACCATATATTTT. The full variable domain, completed using reference TRBV18 and TRBJ1-3, is NAGVMQNPRHLVRRRGQEARLRCSPMKGHSHVYWYRQLPEEGLKFMVYLQKENIIDESGMPKERFSAEFPKEGPSILRIQQVVRGDSAAYFCASSPRAQGAITGNTIYFGEGSWLTVV.

This chain connects TRBV7-9 to TRBJ2-7, with 8 bases lining up with TRBD2. Germline V gives CDR1 SEHNR, CDR2 FQNEAQ (reference sequence). J lost 4 bases, V lost 5 bases, and 10 bases had no gene match. The CDR3 sequence is 15 residues long. In DNA, the CDR3 is TGTGCCAGCAGCCCCGAGAACGGGGGGGCGTACGAGCAGTACTTC. This sequence encodes CASSPENGGAYEQYF.

The chain recombines TRBV4-2 with TRBJ2-1, with 11 positions matching TRBD2. Germline lookup yields CDR1 LGHNA and CDR2 YNFKEQ. V shed 1 base and J 6 bases; nucleotides not matched to a gene: 5. The length of the CDR3 is 16 residues. CDR3 coding DNA: TGTGCCAGCAGCCAAGCGTCTAGCGGGGGGACCAATGAGCAGTTCTTC. Amino acids: CASSQASSGGTNEQFF.

The chain couples TRBV25-1 to TRBJ1-2; D not resolved. This CDR3 spans 14 amino acids. Trimming pared 3 bases from V and 2 bases from J, leaving 10 bases between. Germline values: CDR1 MGHDK, CDR2 SYGVNS. The CDR3 sequence: CASSDPWENYGYTF. CDR3 coding DNA: TGTGCCAGCAGTGACCCATGGGAGAACTATGGCTACACCTTC.

The rearrangement joins TRBV9 to TRBJ1-4; D ambiguous. CDR3 length: 15 residues. Trimming took 4 bases from V and 0 from J, leaving 10 bases between them. CDR1 and CDR2 from the germline V gene are SGDLS and YYNGEE. CDR3 nucleotides: TGTGCCAGCAGCCTAGACGGTTCAACTAATGAAAAACTGTTTTTT. Translating it yields CASSLDGSTNEKLFF.

The V gene is TRBV5-8, the J gene TRBJ1-4; TRBD1 is a possible D gene (5 bases). Germline V gene sequence: CDR1 SGHTS, CDR2 YDEGEE. The CDR3 has 15 residues. Trimming pared 0 bases from V and 3 bases from J, leaving 9 bases between. In DNA, the CDR3 is TGTGCCAGCAGCTTGGGAAGGACACCTAATGAAAAACTGTTTTTT. The encoded protein is CASSLGRTPNEKLFF.

This chain connects TRBV5-4 to TRBJ2-1; D not resolved. The CDR3 has 14 amino acids. The V end lost 3 bases, the J end lost 8 bases, and 15 bases lay between the germline ends. Germline V gives CDR1 SGHNT, CDR2 YYREEE (reference sequence). The CDR3 sequence: CASSSHSQAYEQFF. CDR3 nucleotides: TGTGCCAGCAGCTCCCACTCCCAGGCCTATGAGCAGTTCTTC. Filled out from reference TRBV5-4 and TRBJ2-1, the complete variable domain reads ETGVTQSPTHLIKTRGQQVTLRCSSQSGHNTVSWYQQALGQGPQFIFQYYREEENGRGNFPPRFSGLQFPNYSSELNVNALELDDSALYLCASSSHSQAYEQFFGPGTRLTVL.